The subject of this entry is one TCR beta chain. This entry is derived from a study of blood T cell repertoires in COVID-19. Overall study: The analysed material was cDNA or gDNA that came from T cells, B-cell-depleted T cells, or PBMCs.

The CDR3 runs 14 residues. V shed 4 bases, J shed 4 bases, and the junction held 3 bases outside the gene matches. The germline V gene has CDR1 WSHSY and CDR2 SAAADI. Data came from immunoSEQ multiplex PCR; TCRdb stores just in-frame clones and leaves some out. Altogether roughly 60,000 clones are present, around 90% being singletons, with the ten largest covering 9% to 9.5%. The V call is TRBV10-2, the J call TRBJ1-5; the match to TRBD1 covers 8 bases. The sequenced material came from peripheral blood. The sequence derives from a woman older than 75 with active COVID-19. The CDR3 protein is CASSAQGGNQPQHF. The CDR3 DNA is TGCGCCAGCAGTGCACAGGGGGGAAATCAGCCCCAGCATTTT.